This T cell receptor beta chain was captured by sequencing in a study of T cells after yellow fever vaccination. General study points: Peak timing came faster in the weaker secondary response, day 5 versus 15.

TCRdb reprocessed the 5' RACE reads with MiXCR, giving one entry per CDR3 protein. This table has roughly 350,000 distinct CDR3 sequences, approximately 4% appearing once. In this sample, this clonotype turned up a few times. Its antigen is still unknown. Germline values: CDR1 SGHTA, CDR2 FQGTGA. The CDR3 has 16 amino acids. The ends lost 0 bases at V and 4 bases at J; junction bases unmatched: 8. The receptor's source is a man aged 18-30 years who received the YFV17D yellow fever vaccine. Sequences were derived from PBMCs, sampled 5 days after the yellow fever booster vaccination. The chain is built from TRBV7-3 and TRBJ1-1, with TRBD1 matching 7 bases. CDR3 amino acids: CASSLTGTELGTEAFF. The DNA for the CDR3 is TGTGCCAGCAGCTTAACGGGGACAGAATTGGGCACTGAAGCTTTCTTT.